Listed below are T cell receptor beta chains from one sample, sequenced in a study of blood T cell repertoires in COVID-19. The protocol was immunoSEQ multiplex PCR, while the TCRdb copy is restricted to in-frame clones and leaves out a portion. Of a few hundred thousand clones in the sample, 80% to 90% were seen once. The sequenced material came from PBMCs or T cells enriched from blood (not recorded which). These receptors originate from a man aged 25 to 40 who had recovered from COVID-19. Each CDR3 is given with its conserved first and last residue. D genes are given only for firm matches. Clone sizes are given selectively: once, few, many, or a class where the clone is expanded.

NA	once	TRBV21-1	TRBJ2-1	CASSKGLRQCYDNEQFF	TGTGCCAGCAGCAAAGGGCTTCGACAGTGTTACGACAATGAGCAGTTCTTC
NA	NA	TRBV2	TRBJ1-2	CASSERSVDHYGYTF	TGTGCCAGCAGTGAGAGGTCGGTGGATCACTATGGCTACACCTTC
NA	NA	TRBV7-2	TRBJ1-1	CASSLLAGATEAFF	TGTGCCAGCAGCTTATTGGCAGGGGCTACTGAAGCTTTCTTT
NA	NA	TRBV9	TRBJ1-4	CASSVVPGATNEKLFF	TGTGCCAGCAGCGTAGTCCCGGGGGCAACTAATGAAAAACTGTTTTTT
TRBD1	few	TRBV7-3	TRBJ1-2	CASSLGSGGAEGYTF	TGTGCCAGCAGCTTAGGATCAGGGGGCGCGGAGGGCTACACCTTC
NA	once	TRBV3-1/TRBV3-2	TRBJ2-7	CASSPPWGGAPYEQYF	TGTGCCAGCAGCCCCCCGTGGGGGGGGGCCCCCTACGAGCAGTACTTC
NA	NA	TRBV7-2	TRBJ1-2	CASSTTPQGWGGYGYTF	TGTGCCAGCTCGACAACTCCTCAGGGATGGGGGGGCTATGGCTACACCTTC
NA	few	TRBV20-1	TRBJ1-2	CSATGASGYTF	TGCAGTGCTACAGGGGCCAGCGGCTACACCTTC
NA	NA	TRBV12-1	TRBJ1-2	CASSFGAGGFCGYTF	TGTGCCAGCAGCTTCGGGGCAGGGGGCTTCTGTGGCTACACCTTC
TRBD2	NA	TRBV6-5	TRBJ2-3	CASRSGGSTDTQYF	TGTGCCAGCAGAAGCGGGGGGAGCACAGATACGCAGTATTTT
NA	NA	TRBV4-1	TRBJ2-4	CASSQEVTGYIQYF	TGCGCCAGCAGCCAAGAGGTCACAGGGTACATTCAGTACTTC
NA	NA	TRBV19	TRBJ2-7	CASSGGYFGTYEQYF	TGTGCCAGTAGCGGCGGGTACTTTGGGACCTACGAGCAGTACTTC
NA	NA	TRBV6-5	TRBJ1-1	CASSYASGNTEAFF	TGTGCCAGCAGTTACGCGTCAGGGAACACTGAAGCTTTCTTT
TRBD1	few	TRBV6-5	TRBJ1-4	CASSYSRDRSEKLFF	TGTGCCAGCAGTTACTCCCGGGACAGGAGTGAAAAACTGTTTTTT
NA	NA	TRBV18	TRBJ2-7	CASSPPGSGRVYEQYF	TGTGCCAGCTCACCCCCGGGGAGTGGTAGGGTCTACGAGCAGTACTTC
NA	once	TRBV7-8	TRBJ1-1	CASSLASEAFF	TGTGCCAGCAGCTTAGCGAGTGAAGCTTTCTTT
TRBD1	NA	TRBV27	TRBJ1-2	CASSSPGQWFGYTF	TGTGCCAGCAGTTCACCGGGACAGTGGTTCGGCTACACCTTC
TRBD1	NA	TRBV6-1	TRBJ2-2	CASSAFPGQGAGELFF	TGTGCCAGCAGTGCATTCCCGGGACAGGGAGCCGGGGAGCTGTTTTTT
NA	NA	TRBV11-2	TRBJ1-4	CASSFRRGGRNEKLFF	TGTGCCAGCAGTTTTAGACGGGGGGGTCGTAATGAAAAACTGTTTTTT
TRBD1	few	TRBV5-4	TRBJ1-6	CASSLDRGSVSPLHF	TGTGCCAGCAGCTTGGACAGGGGATCGGTGTCACCCCTCCACTTT
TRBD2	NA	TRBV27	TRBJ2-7	CASSRLAGGPSEQYF	TGTGCCAGCAGTCGACTAGCGGGGGGGCCCTCCGAGCAGTACTTC
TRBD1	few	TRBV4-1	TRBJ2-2	CASSQAPGQGRELFF	TGCGCCAGCAGCCAAGCTCCGGGACAGGGAAGGGAGCTGTTTTTT
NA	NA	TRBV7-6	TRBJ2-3	CASSLQGPITDTQYF	TGTGCCAGCAGCTTACAGGGGCCGATCACAGATACGCAGTATTTT
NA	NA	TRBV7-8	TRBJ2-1	CASSLRPLVSYNEQFF	TGTGCCAGCAGCTTACGTCCCCTCGTTTCCTACAATGAGCAGTTCTTC
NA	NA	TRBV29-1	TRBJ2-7	CSVGAPPRYEQYF	TGCAGCGTTGGGGCCCCACCTCGCTACGAGCAGTACTTC
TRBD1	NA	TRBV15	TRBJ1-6	CATSTGTVGSPLHF	TGTGCCACCAGCACCGGGACAGTAGGTTCACCCCTCCACTTT
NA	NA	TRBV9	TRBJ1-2	CASSDNNYGYTF	TGTGCCAGCAGCGATAATAACTATGGCTACACCTTC
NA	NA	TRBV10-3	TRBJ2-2	CAGGADTGELFF	TGTGCTGGGGGGGCGGACACCGGGGAGCTGTTTTTT
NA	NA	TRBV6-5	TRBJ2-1	CATTISLGGENEQFF	TGTGCCACCACTATTTCTCTGGGGGGTGAAAATGAGCAGTTCTTC
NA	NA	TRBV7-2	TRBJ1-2	CASSLAGGGYGYTF	TGTGCCAGCAGCTTAGCTGGGGGAGGCTATGGCTACACCTTC
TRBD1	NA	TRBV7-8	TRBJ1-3	CASSSQPGQSSGNTIYF	TGTGCCAGCAGCTCTCAACCGGGACAGAGCTCTGGAAACACCATATATTTT
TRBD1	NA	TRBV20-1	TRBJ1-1	CSASGSGGPEAFF	TGCAGTGCTAGTGGGTCAGGGGGCCCTGAAGCTTTCTTT
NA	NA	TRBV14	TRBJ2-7	CASSSNTGTPLYEQYF	TGTGCCAGCAGCTCGAACACAGGGACCCCCTTGTACGAGCAGTACTTC
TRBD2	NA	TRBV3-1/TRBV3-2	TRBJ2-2	CASSQDGGANTGELFF	TGTGCCAGCAGCCAAGATGGGGGGGCGAACACCGGGGAGCTGTTTTTT
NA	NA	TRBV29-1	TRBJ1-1	CSVTGRLYTEAFF	TGCAGCGTCACCGGGAGACTGTACACTGAAGCTTTCTTT
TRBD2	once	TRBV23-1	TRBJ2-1	CASKQERGPRHYNEQFF	TGCGCCAGCAAACAGGAGCGGGGGCCTAGACACTACAATGAGCAGTTCTTC
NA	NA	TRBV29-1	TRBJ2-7	CSGTPTGPGGEQYF	TGCAGCGGGACTCCGACGGGCCCAGGGGGGGAGCAGTACTTC
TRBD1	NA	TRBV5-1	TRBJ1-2	CASRADFTGAWGYTF	TGCGCCAGCAGAGCGGATTTTACAGGGGCTTGGGGCTACACCTTC
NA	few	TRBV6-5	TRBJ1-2	CASSYLDYGYTF	TGTGCCAGCAGTTACTTGGACTACGGCTACACCTTC
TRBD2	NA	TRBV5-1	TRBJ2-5	CASSPALTSGGRETQYF	TGCGCCAGCAGCCCTGCCTTGACTAGCGGGGGGAGAGAGACCCAGTACTTC
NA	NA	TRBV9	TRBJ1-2	CASSVGLGAGNGYTF	TGTGCCAGCAGCGTAGGTCTGGGGGCAGGGAATGGCTACACCTTC
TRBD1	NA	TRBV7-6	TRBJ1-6	CASSPGTGRSPLHF	TGTGCCAGCAGCCCCGGGACAGGAAGGTCACCCCTCCACTTT
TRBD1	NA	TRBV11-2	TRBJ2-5	CASSSGQGYQETQYF	TGTGCCAGCAGCTCAGGACAGGGATACCAAGAGACCCAGTACTTC
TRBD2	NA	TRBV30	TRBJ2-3	CAWTIAGATDTQYF	TGTGCCTGGACCATAGCGGGGGCCACAGATACGCAGTATTTT
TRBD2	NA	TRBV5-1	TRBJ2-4	CASSFYFGGGAPAKNIQYF	TGCGCCAGCAGCTTCTATTTTGGCGGGGGGGCCCCAGCCAAAAACATTCAGTACTTC
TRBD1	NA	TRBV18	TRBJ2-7	CASSATGLRGYEQYF	TGTGCCAGCTCGGCGACAGGGTTGCGTGGGTACGAGCAGTACTTC
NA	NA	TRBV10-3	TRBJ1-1	CAISSGNTEAFF	TGTGCCATCAGCAGCGGGAACACTGAAGCTTTCTTT
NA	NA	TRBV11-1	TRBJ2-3	CASSLVTHTDTQYF	TGTGCCAGCAGCTTAGTCACTCACACAGATACGCAGTATTTT
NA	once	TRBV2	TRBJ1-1	CASSEKGDTEAFF	TGTGCCAGCAGTGAGAAAGGAGATACTGAAGCTTTCTTT
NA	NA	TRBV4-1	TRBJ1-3	CASSSSPGSFSGNTIYF	TGCGCCAGCAGCAGTAGTCCAGGTTCTTTCTCTGGAAACACCATATATTTT
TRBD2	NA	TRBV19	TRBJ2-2	CASATSGANTGELFF	TGTGCCAGTGCCACTAGCGGGGCAAACACCGGGGAGCTGTTTTTT
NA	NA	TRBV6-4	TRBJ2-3	CASSVDSSTDTQYF	TGTGCCAGCAGTGTTGACTCTAGCACAGATACGCAGTATTTT
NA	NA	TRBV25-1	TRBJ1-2	CASSEGNSGDYGYTF	TGTGCCAGCAGTGAAGGTAACTCGGGGGACTATGGCTACACCTTC
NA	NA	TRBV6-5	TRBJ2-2	CAVGGAGTGELFF	TGTGCCGTAGGGGGGGCCGGCACCGGGGAGCTGTTTTTT
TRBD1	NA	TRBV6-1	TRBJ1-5	CASSGAGTGDNQPQHF	TGTGCCAGCAGTGGCGCCGGGACAGGAGACAATCAGCCCCAGCATTTT
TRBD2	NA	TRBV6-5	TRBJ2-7	CASRKTSGAIYEQYF	TGTGCCAGCAGGAAGACTAGCGGGGCAATCTACGAGCAGTACTTC
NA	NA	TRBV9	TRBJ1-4	CASSVGGVATNEKLFF	TGTGCCAGCAGCGTTGGGGGGGTTGCAACTAATGAAAAACTGTTTTTT
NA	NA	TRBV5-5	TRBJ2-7	CASSFGRGAWEQYF	TGTGCCAGCAGCTTTGGACGGGGGGCCTGGGAGCAGTACTTC
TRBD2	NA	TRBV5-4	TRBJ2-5	CASSLASLAGASQYF	TGTGCCAGCAGCTTGGCCAGTCTAGCGGGGGCGTCCCAGTACTTC